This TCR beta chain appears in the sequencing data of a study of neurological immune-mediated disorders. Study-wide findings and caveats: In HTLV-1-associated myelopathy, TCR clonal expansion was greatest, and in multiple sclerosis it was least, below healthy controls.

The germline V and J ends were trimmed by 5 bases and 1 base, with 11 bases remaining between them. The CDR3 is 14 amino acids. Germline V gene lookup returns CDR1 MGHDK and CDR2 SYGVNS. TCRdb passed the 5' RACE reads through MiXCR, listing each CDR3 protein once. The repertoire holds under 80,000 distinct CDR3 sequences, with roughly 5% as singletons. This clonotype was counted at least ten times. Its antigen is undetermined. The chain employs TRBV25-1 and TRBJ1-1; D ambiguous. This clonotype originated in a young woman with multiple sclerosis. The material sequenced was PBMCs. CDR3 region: CASSLGSSNTEAFF. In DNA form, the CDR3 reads TGTGCCAGCAGTCTAGGCAGCTCGAACACTGAAGCTTTCTTT.